This T cell receptor (beta chain) was sequenced in a study of control samples from healthy donors and cancer patients. The ends were cut back, 1 base at V and 4 bases at J, with 11 bases in the middle. CDR3 size: 15 residues. Germline CDR1 reads LNHDA; CDR2 reads SQIVND (reference sequence). The protocol was immunoSEQ multiplex PCR, while the TCRdb copy is restricted to in-frame clones and leaves out a portion. Of some 150,000 clones in the sample, 90% to 95% were seen once. Sequenced sample: PBMCs. This chain joins TRBV19 and TRBJ1-5; D not resolved. The sequence derives from a man aged 60-69 years with colorectal cancer. This CDR3 is CASSIGAALNQPQHF. DNA for the CDR3: TGTGCCAGTAGTATAGGTGCAGCACTAAATCAGCCCCAGCATTTT.